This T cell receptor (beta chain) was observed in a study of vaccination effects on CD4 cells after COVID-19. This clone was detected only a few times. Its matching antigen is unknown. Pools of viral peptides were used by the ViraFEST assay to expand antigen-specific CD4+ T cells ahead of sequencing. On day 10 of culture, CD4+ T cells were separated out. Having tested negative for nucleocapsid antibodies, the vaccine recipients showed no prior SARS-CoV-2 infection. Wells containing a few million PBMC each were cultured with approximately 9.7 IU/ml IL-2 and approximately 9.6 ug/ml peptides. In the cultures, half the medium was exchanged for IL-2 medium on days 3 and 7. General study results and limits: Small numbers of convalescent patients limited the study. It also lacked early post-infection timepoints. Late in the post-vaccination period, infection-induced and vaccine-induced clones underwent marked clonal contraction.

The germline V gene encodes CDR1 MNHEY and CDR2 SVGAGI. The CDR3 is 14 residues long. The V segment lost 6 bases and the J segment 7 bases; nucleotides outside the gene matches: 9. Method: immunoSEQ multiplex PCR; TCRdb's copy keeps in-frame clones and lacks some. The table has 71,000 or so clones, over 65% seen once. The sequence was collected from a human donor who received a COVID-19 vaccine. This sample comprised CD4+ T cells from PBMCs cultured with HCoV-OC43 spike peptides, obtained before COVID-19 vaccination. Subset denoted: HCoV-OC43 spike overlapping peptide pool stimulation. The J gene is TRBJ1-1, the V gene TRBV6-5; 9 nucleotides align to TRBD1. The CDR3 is CASRVPGQGLEAFF. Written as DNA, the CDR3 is TGTGCCAGCAGAGTCCCGGGACAGGGACTTGAAGCTTTCTTT.